Listed below are T cell receptor beta chains from one sample, sequenced in a study of blood T cell repertoires in COVID-19. Assay: immunoSEQ multiplex PCR; the TCRdb copy retains only in-frame clones and omits some. The repertoire holds about 350,000 clones, with less than 90% as singletons. Sequencing was carried out using peripheral blood. The receptors were sampled from a woman between 55 and 75 years old with COVID-19, enrolled during active disease. Both conserved end residues are part of each CDR3. Each record gives: J gene, V gene, clone size, D gene, CDR3 DNA, CDR3 protein. A D gene is named only where the DNA matches it firmly. The listing skips clone size in some rows; elsewhere it reads once, few, many or a size class.

TRBJ1-1	TRBV19	NA	TRBD1	TGTGCCAGTATCAACAGGGGTTCGTACACTGAAGCTTTCTTT	CASINRGSYTEAFF
TRBJ2-7	TRBV3-1/TRBV3-2	NA	NA	TGTGCCAGCAGCCACGCTGACGGGAGCTCCTACGAGCAGTACTTC	CASSHADGSSYEQYF
TRBJ1-3	TRBV7-6	NA	TRBD1	TGTGCCAGCAGCTTAGGGAGCCCGGGACAGGGAAACACCATATATTTT	CASSLGSPGQGNTIYF
TRBJ1-4	TRBV11-1	NA	NA	TGTGCCAGCAGCCATACAGGGACAACTAATGAAAAACTGTTTTTT	CASSHTGTTNEKLFF
TRBJ1-4	TRBV5-5	NA	NA	TGTGCCAGCAGCCCACGGGAGACTAGGAATGAAAAACTGTTTTTT	CASSPRETRNEKLFF
TRBJ2-3	TRBV6-1	NA	NA	TGTGCCAGCAGTGAGCGACACACAGATACGCAGTATTTT	CASSERHTDTQYF
TRBJ2-7	TRBV18	once	TRBD2	TGTGCCAGCTCACCAATGGCGGGGGGGGAGCAGTACTTC	CASSPMAGGEQYF
TRBJ1-2	TRBV11-2	NA	NA	TGTGCCAGCAGCGCCACTTATTTCCGACTGGGGGGGGACTATGGCTACACCTTC	CASSATYFRLGGDYGYTF
TRBJ1-2	TRBV7-9	NA	NA	TGTGCCAGCAGCTTATACTTTGGCTACACCTTC	CASSLYFGYTF
TRBJ1-1	TRBV29-1	NA	NA	TGCAGCGTTGAAGAACCGACTTCTAGTCGGACTGAAGCTTTCTTT	CSVEEPTSSRTEAFF
TRBJ1-4	TRBV9	NA	TRBD1	TGTGCCAGCAGCCCGACAGGGGAGGGGAGGCTAGGTGAAAAACTGTTTTTT	CASSPTGEGRLGEKLFF
TRBJ2-5	TRBV7-2	NA	TRBD2	TGTGCCAGCAGCTTAGTGGGACCCGCTAGCGGGCAGACCCAGTACTTC	CASSLVGPASGQTQYF
TRBJ2-7	TRBV3-1/TRBV3-2	NA	NA	TGTGCCAGCAGCCAAGCTCCCAGGGAACGGTACGAGCAGTACTTC	CASSQAPRERYEQYF
TRBJ1-1	TRBV10-3	NA	NA	TGTGCCATCAGTGAGTCTTACCCGGGGAACACTGAAGCTTTCTTT	CAISESYPGNTEAFF
TRBJ2-7	TRBV11-1	once	TRBD1	TGTGCCAGCAGCTTACCTGCGACAGGGCTCTACGAGCAGTACTTC	CASSLPATGLYEQYF
TRBJ2-7	TRBV5-5	once	TRBD2	TGTGCCAGCAGCTCCCTAGCGGGGAGCTCCTACGAGCAGTACTTC	CASSSLAGSSYEQYF
TRBJ2-5	TRBV4-3	NA	TRBD1	TGCGCCAGCAGCCAAGATGGACAGGTCCAAGAGACCCAGTACTTC	CASSQDGQVQETQYF
TRBJ2-4	TRBV5-1	once	TRBD2	TGCGCCAGCAGATCCCTGGGGAGGGACAAAAACATTCAGTACTTC	CASRSLGRDKNIQYF
TRBJ2-7	TRBV5-1	NA	NA	TGCGCCAGCAGCTTGATATCGGACGGGGTCTACGAGCAGTACTTC	CASSLISDGVYEQYF
TRBJ2-2	TRBV7-8	NA	NA	TGTGCCAGCCCTAGGAGGGAGGTTGGCGGGGAGCTGTTTTTT	CASPRREVGGELFF
TRBJ2-1	TRBV18	NA	NA	TGTGCCAGCTCACCAACCCAGGGCTACAATGAGCAGTTCTTC	CASSPTQGYNEQFF
TRBJ2-5	TRBV4-1	NA	NA	TGCGCCAGCAGCCAGCAAACGAGAAGTCAAGAGACCCAGTACTTC	CASSQQTRSQETQYF
TRBJ2-3	TRBV24-1	NA	NA	TGTGCCACCAGTGATCGAGGCAGTCGAAACCGGGATACGCAGTATTTT	CATSDRGSRNRDTQYF
TRBJ1-2	TRBV7-2	NA	TRBD1	TGTGCCAGCAGCGAGACAGGGGGCGCCTATGGCTACACCTTC	CASSETGGAYGYTF
TRBJ2-1	TRBV15	NA	TRBD2	TGTGCCACCAGCACCACCATCGGGGCCCGGGGGGATGAGCAGTTCTTC	CATSTTIGARGDEQFF
TRBJ1-1	TRBV18	NA	NA	TGTGCCAGCTCACCCACGGGTCTTAACACTGAAGCTTTCTTT	CASSPTGLNTEAFF
TRBJ2-3	TRBV5-4	NA	TRBD1	TGTGCCAGCCGGACTCTACAGGGGTACACAGATACGCAGTATTTT	CASRTLQGYTDTQYF
TRBJ2-5	TRBV27	NA	TRBD1	TGTGCCAGCAGTCTTGGACAGGCTGCCGGGGAAGAGACCCAGTACTTC	CASSLGQAAGEETQYF
TRBJ1-4	TRBV30	NA	NA	TGTGCCTGGAGTACCCGGACAGCAACTAATGAAAAACTGTTTTTT	CAWSTRTATNEKLFF
TRBJ2-7	TRBV10-2	NA	TRBD1	TGCGCCAGCAGTGAGGTTCACCAGGGGGCCCACGAGCAGTACTTC	CASSEVHQGAHEQYF
TRBJ1-2	TRBV2	NA	NA	TGTGCCAGCATTCCCACTACAGGGTCTGAGGGCTACACCTTC	CASIPTTGSEGYTF
TRBJ1-2	TRBV6-4	NA	NA	TGTGCCAGCTTTTACAGGGATGGCTACACCTTC	CASFYRDGYTF
TRBJ1-6	TRBV21-1	NA	NA	TGTGCCAGCAGTTGGGAGGCAGGGCACCCTCACTTT	CASSWEAGHPHF
TRBJ1-2	TRBV18	NA	TRBD1	TGTGCCAGCTCACCACGACAGGGGAACTATGGCTACACCTTC	CASSPRQGNYGYTF
TRBJ1-2	TRBV7-2	NA	TRBD1	TGTGCCAGCAGCGAAGACAGGGGACACTATGGCTACACCTTC	CASSEDRGHYGYTF
TRBJ1-2	TRBV6-2/TRBV6-3	once	NA	TGTGCCAGCAGTCAAGACAGGCGAATTGGCTACACCTTC	CASSQDRRIGYTF
TRBJ1-2	TRBV19	NA	TRBD1	TGTGCCAGTATCGGAAGCAGGGGGCCGGTCTATGGCTACACCTTC	CASIGSRGPVYGYTF
TRBJ2-1	TRBV24-1	NA	TRBD2	TGTGCCACCAGTGATTTAGCGGGGGGGGATGAGCAGTTCTTC	CATSDLAGGDEQFF
TRBJ2-3	TRBV20-1	many	NA	TGCAGTGCTGAGTGGGATACGCAGTATTTT	CSAEWDTQYF
TRBJ2-7	TRBV6-5	NA	TRBD2	TGTGCCAGCAGTCCTAGCGGGGGCAACTACGAGCAGTACTTC	CASSPSGGNYEQYF
TRBJ2-5	TRBV5-4	NA	TRBD1	TGTGCCAGCAGCCCTGGTGGGACAGGGGGCATGGAGACCCAGTACTTC	CASSPGGTGGMETQYF
TRBJ2-7	TRBV6-1	few	TRBD1	TGTGCCAGCAGTGAGACTTACAGGGGGCGGCTCGAGCAGTACTTC	CASSETYRGRLEQYF
TRBJ2-7	TRBV29-1	NA	NA	TGCAGCGTACAATGGGGGGTTGGGGGCGAGCAGTACTTC	CSVQWGVGGEQYF
TRBJ1-3	TRBV6-5	NA	NA	TGTGCCAGCAGTTTCGGGAGATTAGGAAACACCATATATTTT	CASSFGRLGNTIYF
TRBJ1-1	TRBV2	NA	NA	TGTGCCAGCAGTGAAGTTTTAGTGAACACTGAAGCTTTCTTT	CASSEVLVNTEAFF
TRBJ2-7	TRBV10-1	NA	NA	TGCGCCAGCAGTGACAGGGGTTACGAGCAGTACTTC	CASSDRGYEQYF
TRBJ1-1	TRBV5-4	NA	NA	TGTGCCAGCAGCTTTCTAGGAGGCCCGAACACTGAAGCTTTCTTT	CASSFLGGPNTEAFF
TRBJ2-5	TRBV13	once	NA	TGTGCCAGCAGCTTACGGATGGCAGGGGATGAGACCCAGTACTTC	CASSLRMAGDETQYF
TRBJ1-5	TRBV6-1	NA	NA	TGTGCCAGCAGTGAAACCGAGCGCCCATGGAATCAGCCCCAGCATTTT	CASSETERPWNQPQHF
TRBJ1-1	TRBV13	NA	TRBD1	TGTGCCAGCAGCGCATACAGGGGGGGTACTGAAGCTTTCTTT	CASSAYRGGTEAFF
TRBJ2-7	TRBV6-6	once	NA	TGTGCCAGCAGCGTCCTGGGAGGAGAGCAGTACTTC	CASSVLGGEQYF
TRBJ2-3	TRBV6-5	NA	TRBD2	TGTGCCAGCAGTTACTCCGGGACTAGCGGGGCAGATACGCAGTATTTT	CASSYSGTSGADTQYF
TRBJ1-1	TRBV6-5	NA	TRBD1	TGTGCCAGCATCAACTCGGGACAGGGGGGAGGTGAAGCTTTCTTT	CASINSGQGGGEAFF
TRBJ1-2	TRBV5-5	NA	TRBD1	TGTGCCAGCAGCCAAGGGGACAGGGACCACTATGGCTACACCTTC	CASSQGDRDHYGYTF
TRBJ2-3	TRBV3-1/TRBV3-2	NA	TRBD2	TGTGCCAGCAGCACGACTAGCGGGGGCCTCTATACGCAGTATTTT	CASSTTSGGLYTQYF